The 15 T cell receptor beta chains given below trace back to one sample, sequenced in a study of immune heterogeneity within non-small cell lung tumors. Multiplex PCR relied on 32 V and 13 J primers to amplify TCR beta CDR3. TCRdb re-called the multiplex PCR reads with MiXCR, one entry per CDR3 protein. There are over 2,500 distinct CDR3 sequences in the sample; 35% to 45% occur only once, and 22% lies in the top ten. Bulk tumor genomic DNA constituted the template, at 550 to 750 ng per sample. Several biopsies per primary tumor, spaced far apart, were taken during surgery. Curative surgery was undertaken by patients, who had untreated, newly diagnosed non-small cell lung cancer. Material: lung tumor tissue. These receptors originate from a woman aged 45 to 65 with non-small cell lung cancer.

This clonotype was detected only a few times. Here the CDR3 reads CASSLGQGAGGYTF. In DNA, the CDR3 is TGTGCCAGCAGCCTCGGACAGGGCGCTGGAGGCTACACCTTC. V gene TRBV6-2 or TRBV6-3 combines with J gene TRBJ1-2; 8 positions match TRBD1. The J segment lost 8 bases and the V segment lost 6 bases, leaving 11 bases of the junction unmatched. Germline-derived CDR1 and CDR2 are MNHEY and SVGEGT. The CDR3 contains 14 residues.

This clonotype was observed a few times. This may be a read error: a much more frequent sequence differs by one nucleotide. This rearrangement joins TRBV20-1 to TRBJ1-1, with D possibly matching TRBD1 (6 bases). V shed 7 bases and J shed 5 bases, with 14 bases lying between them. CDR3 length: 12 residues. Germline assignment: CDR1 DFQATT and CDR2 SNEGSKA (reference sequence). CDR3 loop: CSVQQGLTEAFF. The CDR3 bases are TGCAGTGTGCAGCAGGGGCTGACTGAAGCTTTCTTT.

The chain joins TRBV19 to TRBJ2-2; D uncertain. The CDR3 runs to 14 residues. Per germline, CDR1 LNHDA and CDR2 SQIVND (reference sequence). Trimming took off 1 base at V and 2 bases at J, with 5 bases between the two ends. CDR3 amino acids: CASSIVANTGELFF. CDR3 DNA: TGTGCCAGTAGTATAGTAGCTAACACCGGGGAGCTGTTTTTT.

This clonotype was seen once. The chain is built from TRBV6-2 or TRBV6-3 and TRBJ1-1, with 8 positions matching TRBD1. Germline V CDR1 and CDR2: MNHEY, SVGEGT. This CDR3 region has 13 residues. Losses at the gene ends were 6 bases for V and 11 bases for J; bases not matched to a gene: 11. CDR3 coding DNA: TGTGCCAGCAGAGCCTCTCAGGGGGCGCGTGCTTTCTTT. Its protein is CASRASQGARAFF.

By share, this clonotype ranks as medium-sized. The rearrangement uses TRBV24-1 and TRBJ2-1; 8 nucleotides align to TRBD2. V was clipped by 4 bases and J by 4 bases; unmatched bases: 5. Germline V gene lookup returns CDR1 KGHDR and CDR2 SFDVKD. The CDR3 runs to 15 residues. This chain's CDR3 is CATSDIAGKYNEQFF. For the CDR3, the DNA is TGTGCCACCAGTGACATAGCGGGAAAATACAATGAGCAGTTCTTC.

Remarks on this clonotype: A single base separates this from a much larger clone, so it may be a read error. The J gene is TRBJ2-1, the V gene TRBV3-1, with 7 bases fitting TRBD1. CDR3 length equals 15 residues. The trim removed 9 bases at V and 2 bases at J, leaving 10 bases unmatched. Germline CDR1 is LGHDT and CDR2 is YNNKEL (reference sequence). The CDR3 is CARAPGQVAYNEQFF. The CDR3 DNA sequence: TGTGCCAGGGCCCCAGGACAGGTAGCCTACAATGAGCAGTTCTTC.

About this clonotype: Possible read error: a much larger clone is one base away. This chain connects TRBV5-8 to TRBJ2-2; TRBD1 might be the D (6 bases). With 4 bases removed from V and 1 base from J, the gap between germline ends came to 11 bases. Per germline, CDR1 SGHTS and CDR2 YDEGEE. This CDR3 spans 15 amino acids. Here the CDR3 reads CASSIGTMNTGELFF. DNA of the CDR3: TGTGCCAGCAGCATCGGGACAATGAACACCGGGGAGCTGTTTTTT.

CDR3 amino acids: CASSARQGFNGYTF. CDR3 in DNA: TGTGCCAGTAGTGCCCGACAGGGGTTTAATGGCTACACCTTC. The genes are TRBV19 and TRBJ1-2; TRBD1 matches at 8 bases. The CDR3 is 14 residues long. The trim removed 5 bases at V and 6 bases at J, leaving 8 bases unmatched. Germline V gene sequence: CDR1 LNHDA, CDR2 SQIVND (reference sequence).

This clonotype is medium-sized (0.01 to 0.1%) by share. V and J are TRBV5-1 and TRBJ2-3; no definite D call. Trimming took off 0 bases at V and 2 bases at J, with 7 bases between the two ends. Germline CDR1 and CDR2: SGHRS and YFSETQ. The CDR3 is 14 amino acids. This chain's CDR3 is CASSLDPFTDTQYF. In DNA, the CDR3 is TGCGCCAGCAGCTTGGACCCGTTCACAGATACGCAGTATTTT.

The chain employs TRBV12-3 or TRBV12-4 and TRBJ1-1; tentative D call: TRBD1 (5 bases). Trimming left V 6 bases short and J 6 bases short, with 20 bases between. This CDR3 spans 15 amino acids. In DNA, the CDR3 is TGTGCCAGCAGCTCAAGGTGGGACGTCAATCCTGAAGCTTTCTTT. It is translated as CASSSRWDVNPEAFF.

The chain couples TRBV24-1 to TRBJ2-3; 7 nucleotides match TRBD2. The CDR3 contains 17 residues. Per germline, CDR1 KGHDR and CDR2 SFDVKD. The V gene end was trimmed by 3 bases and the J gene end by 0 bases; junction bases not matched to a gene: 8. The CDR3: CATSDAMRESSTDTQYF. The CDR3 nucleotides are TGTGCCACCAGTGATGCGATGCGGGAGTCTAGCACAGATACGCAGTATTTT.

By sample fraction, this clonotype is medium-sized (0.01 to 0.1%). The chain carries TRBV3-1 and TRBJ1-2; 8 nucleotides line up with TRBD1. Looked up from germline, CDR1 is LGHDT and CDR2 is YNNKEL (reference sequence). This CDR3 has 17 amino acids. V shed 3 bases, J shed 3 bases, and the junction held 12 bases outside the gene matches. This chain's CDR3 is CASSHLRQGPYHYGYTF. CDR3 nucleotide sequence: TGTGCCAGCAGCCACCTCAGACAGGGGCCCTATCACTATGGCTACACCTTC.

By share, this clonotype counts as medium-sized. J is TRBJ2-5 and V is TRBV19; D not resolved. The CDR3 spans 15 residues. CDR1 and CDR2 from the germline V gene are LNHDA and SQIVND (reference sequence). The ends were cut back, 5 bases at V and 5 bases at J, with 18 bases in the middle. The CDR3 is CASSYPSSGQETQYF. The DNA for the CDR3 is TGTGCCAGTAGTTACCCCTCGTCGGGTCAGGAGACCCAGTACTTC.

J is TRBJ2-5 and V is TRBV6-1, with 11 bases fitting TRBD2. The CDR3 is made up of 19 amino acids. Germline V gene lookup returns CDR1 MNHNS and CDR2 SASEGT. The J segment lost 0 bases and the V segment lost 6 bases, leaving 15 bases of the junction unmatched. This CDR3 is CASRDGYRASGGYQETQYF. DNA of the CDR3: TGTGCCAGCAGAGACGGATATAGGGCTAGCGGGGGGTACCAAGAGACCCAGTACTTC.

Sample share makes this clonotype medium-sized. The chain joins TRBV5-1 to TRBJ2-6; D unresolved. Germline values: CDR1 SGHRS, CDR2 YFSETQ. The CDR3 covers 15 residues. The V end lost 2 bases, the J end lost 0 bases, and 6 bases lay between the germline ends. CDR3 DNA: TGCGCCAGCAGCTTAGGCAACTCTGGGGCCAACGTCCTGACTTTC. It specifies CASSLGNSGANVLTF.